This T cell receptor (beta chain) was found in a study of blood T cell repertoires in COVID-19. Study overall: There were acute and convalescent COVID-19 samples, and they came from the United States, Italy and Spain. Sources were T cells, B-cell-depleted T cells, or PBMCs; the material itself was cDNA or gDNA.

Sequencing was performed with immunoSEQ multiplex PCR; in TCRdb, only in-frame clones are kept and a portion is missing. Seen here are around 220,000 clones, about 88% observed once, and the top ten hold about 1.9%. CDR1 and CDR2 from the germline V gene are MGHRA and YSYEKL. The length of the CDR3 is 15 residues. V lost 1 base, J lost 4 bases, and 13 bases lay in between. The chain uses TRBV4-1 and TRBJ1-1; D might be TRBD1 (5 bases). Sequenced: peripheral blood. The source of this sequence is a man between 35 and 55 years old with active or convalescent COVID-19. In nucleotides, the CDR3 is TGCGCCAGCAGCCAAGGGCAGGGCAGGCGCACTGAAGCTTTCTTT. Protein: CASSQGQGRRTEAFF.